This record covers a single T cell receptor beta chain. Its antigen is currently unknown. Some clones are missing from TCRdb's copy, which holds only in-frame ones; the method was immunoSEQ multiplex PCR. Of fewer than 10,000 clones in the sample, about 97% were seen once. The data belong to a study of graft-versus-host responses after intestinal transplantation. The overall study: Recipients received multivisceral, liver-intestinal, or isolated intestinal transplants. Points from the study as a whole: Recipient marrow showed GvH clones, some seen first in ileum or blood. Maximum circulating GvH clone levels tracked with early post-transplant HvG decreases. High graft-versus-host to host-versus-graft clonal ratios were seen in allografts of patients with graft-donor T cell macrochimerism.

V gave up 2 bases and J gave up 4 bases, with 14 bases separating them. The length of the CDR3 is 15 residues. Germline CDR1 is SGHTA and CDR2 is FQGNSA. J is TRBJ1-2 and V is TRBV7-2; D possibly corresponds to TRBD1 (5 bases). Here the sequenced sample was PBMCs, taken 23 days after intestinal transplant. The TCR was taken from a human patient who received an intestinal transplant, so some T cells may come from the graft donor. The DNA for the CDR3 is TGTGCCAGCAGCTTATACCCAGGGCCCTCCTATGGCTACACCTTC. Amino acid sequence: CASSLYPGPSYGYTF.